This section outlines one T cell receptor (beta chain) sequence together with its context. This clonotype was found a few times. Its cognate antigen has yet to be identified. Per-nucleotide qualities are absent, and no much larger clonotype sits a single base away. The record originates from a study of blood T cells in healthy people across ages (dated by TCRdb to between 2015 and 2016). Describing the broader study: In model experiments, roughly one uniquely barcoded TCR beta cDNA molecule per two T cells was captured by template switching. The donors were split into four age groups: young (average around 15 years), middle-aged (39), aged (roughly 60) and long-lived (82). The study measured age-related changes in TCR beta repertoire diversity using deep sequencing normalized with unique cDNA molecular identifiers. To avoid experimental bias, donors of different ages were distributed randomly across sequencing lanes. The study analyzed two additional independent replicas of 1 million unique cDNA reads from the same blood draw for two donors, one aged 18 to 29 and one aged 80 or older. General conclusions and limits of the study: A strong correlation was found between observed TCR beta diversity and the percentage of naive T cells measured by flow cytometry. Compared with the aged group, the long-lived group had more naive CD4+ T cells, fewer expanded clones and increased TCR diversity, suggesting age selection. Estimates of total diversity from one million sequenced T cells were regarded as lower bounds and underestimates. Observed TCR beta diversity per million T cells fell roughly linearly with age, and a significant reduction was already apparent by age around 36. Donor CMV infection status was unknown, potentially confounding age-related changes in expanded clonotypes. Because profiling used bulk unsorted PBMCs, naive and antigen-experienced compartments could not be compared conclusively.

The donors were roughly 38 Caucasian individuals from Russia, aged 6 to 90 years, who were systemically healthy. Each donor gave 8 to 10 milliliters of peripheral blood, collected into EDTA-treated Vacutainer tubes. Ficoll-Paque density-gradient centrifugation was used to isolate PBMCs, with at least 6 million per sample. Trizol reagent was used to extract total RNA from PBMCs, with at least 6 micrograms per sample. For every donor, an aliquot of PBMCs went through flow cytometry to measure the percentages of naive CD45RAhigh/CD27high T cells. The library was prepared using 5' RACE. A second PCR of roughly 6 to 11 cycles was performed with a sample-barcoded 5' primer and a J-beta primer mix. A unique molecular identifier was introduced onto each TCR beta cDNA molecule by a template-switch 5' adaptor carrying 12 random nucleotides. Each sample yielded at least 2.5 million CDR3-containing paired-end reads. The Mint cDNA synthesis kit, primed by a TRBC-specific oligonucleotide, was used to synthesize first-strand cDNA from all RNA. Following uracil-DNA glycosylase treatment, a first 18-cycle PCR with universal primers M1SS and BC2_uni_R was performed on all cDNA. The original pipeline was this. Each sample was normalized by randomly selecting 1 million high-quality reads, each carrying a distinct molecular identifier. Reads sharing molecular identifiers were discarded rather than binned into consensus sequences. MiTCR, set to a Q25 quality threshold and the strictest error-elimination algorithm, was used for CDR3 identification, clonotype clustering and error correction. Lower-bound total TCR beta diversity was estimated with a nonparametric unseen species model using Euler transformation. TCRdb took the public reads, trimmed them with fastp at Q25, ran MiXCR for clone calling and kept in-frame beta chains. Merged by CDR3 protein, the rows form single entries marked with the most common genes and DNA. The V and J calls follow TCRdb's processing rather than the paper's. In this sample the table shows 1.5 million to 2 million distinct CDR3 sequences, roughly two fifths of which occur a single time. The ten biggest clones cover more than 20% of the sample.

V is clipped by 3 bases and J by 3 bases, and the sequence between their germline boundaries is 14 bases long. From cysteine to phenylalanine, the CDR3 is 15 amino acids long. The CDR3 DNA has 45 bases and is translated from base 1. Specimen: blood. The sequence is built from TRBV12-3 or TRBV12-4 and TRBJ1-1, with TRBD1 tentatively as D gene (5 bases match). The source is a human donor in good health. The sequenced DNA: TGTGCCAGCAGTTTGGCAGGGTTTTTGGACACTGAAGCTTTCTTT. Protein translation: CASSLAGFLDTEAFF.